This T cell receptor (beta chain) is from a study of cytomegalovirus exposure and HLA in healthy donors (TCRdb year 2017). In the study overall: An earlier analysis of several hundred of the donors reported approximately 280 Gb of sequence data and around 100 million unique TCR beta sequences obtained from some 200 million T cells. Roughly 320 gigabases of sequencing data and around 88 million unique TCR sequences made up an early release that covered some 640 HLA-typed donors. Of the roughly 400 genotyped donors, around 81% fell in the genetic ancestry cluster associated with self-reported Caucasian donors. The study aimed to test whether cataloging public T cell receptors could reveal signatures of past pathogen exposure. Using immunosequencing, the study profiled T cell repertoires from some 670 subjects and related those repertoires to cytomegalovirus serostatus. Along with the roughly 710-subject first cohort, a separate validation cohort of some 130 different subjects was used. The study combined high-throughput TCR immunosequencing, statistical association of individual TCRs with disease status, and machine learning to predict cytomegalovirus infection status. To study patterns of TCR occurrence, a later analysis re-analyzed previously published TCR beta repertoires from 666 donors and added high-resolution HLA genotyping. Rather than using new phenotypic data, the later analysis identified candidate immune exposures from TCR beta sequences and from how often those sequences occurred across donors. In an earlier analysis of 500 to 650 of the donors, high-throughput TCR beta sequencing was used to judge whether each TCR beta V gene segment behaved as functional or pseudogenic. Donor age, sex, ethnicity and CMV serostatus were compiled together with the repertoire data. Genome-wide SNP genotypes for about three fifths of the roughly 670 donors were used in a later genetic analysis, which treated that subset as a discovery cohort. All discovery cohort repertoires had been generated using a single sequencing platform. Both class I and class II loci were covered by HLA typing, at four-digit resolution. The number of typed donors differed by locus: about 620-640 for A, B, C, DRB1 and DQB1; about 520 for DQA1; over 600 for DPA1; and some 450 for DPB1. Four to six DR-DQ haplotypes were handled as single units for association and clustering, since linkage in the cohort was strong. Among almost 400 genotyped donors of the cohort, an average of around 240,000 unique TCR beta nucleotide sequences were sequenced per donor, around 20% of them non-productive.

CDR1 and CDR2 (MRHNA, SNTAGT) derive from the germline V gene. CDR3 length: 12 amino acids, cysteine to phenylalanine. Left in the record is the CDR3 DNA by itself, 36 bases read in frame from the first base. V was cut back by 4 bases and J by 6 bases, leaving a gap of 8 bases between them. In total, approximately 610 healthy bone marrow donors made up the cohort. At the time of sampling, all cohort members were nominally healthy, though unrecorded immune exposures were likely present. The donor tested CMV seronegative and was one of the 352 seronegative cohort members. Every donor gave a peripheral blood sample, and the peripheral blood mononuclear cells from that sample were used for TCR beta sequencing. The Qiagen DNeasy Blood Extraction Kit was used to extract genomic DNA from the blood cell samples. Receptors were amplified or captured by the immunoSEQ multiplex PCR assay. For the multiplex PCR, a mixture combining 60 forward primers for TCR Vbeta segments and 13 reverse primers for TCR Jbeta segments was used. Amplification of the CDR3 region of rearranged TCR beta genes was performed with a multiplex PCR assay on genomic DNA. On the Illumina HiSeq System, the amplified TCR beta libraries were sequenced as 87-base-pair reads. As for how the authors treated the data: In a later analysis, 80 million or so unique TCR beta chains were counted across the approximately 620 repertoires, and approximately 11 million of these chains were shared by at least two donors. To remove PCR and sequencing errors, raw reads were error-corrected and collapsed into unique sequences using a nearest-neighbor algorithm that merged closely related sequences. V, D and J gene segments were assigned by aligning CDR3 sequences to IMGT reference sequences. For a sequence to be retained, a match of at least six nucleotides was required to both a V gene segment and a J gene segment. Rearrangements were classified as productive when the CDR3 lacked stop codons and remained in frame with V and J, and all other rearrangements were classified as non-productive. Following IMGT convention, CDR3 was defined as the stretch from the second conserved V-encoded cysteine up to the conserved J-encoded phenylalanine. In an earlier analysis of approximately 590 of the donors, sequences lacking an unambiguous match to a single V gene segment were excluded. An earlier analysis of several hundred of the donors classified V segments as functional when productive rearrangements were above 56.7% and as segregating when the standard deviation between donors was above 5%. A statistical classification framework was built for diagnosing cytomegalovirus status from the catalog of TCR beta chain sequences. In a later analysis, V and J genes were assigned by comparing TCR nucleotide sequences against IMGT/GENE-DB human TR gene sequences. A later analysis assigned CDR3 sequences and most-parsimonious VDJ recombination scenarios with the TCRdist pipeline. In a later analysis, every TCR beta chain was defined by the combination of its CDR3 amino acid sequence and its V-gene family, and reads without a unique V-gene family were dropped. A later analysis removed 600 or so highly shared, low-generation-probability nucleotide sequences to deal with suspected cross-contamination and a sequencing artifact. For each public chain, a later analysis derived a clonal expansion index from normalized ranks of inferred template counts within each repertoire. Generation probabilities in a later analysis came from a VDJ recombination model fitted to out-of-frame rearrangements, and those results were checked against IGoR. A later analysis scored TCR-TCR, TCR-HLA and TCR-CMV co-occurrence with hypergeometric tests, applying a repertoire-size bias correction to TCR pairs. A later analysis estimated false discovery rates by permuting HLA or CMV assignments 20 times. A later analysis grouped co-occurring TCRs with DBSCAN, adding TCRdist sequence similarity when clustering within HLA-allele-positive subsets. For co-occurrence clustering, repertoires with fewer than 30,000 or more than 120,000 public chains were excluded, along with four to six repertoires with anomalous nucleotide sharing. TCRdb mirrors the immuneACCESS table, restricted to in-frame sequences. Some clones are absent from its copies; in checked studies, under half trace to an unresolved V gene, and the reason for the others is unknown. The DNA was the basis for D and trimming; V, J and clone size are from that table. This sample comprises under 250,000 clones, around 80% of them detected only once. Approximately 0.6% of the sample belongs to the ten largest clones.

The investigation overall reported the following: Because counts were too low, roughly 16 rarely observed V segments, including chromosome 9 orphons, were excluded from the earlier analysis of 500 to 700 of the donors. The classifier was reported to diagnose cytomegalovirus status with high specificity and sensitivity in both the original and validation cohorts. Most TCR sequences were observed very rarely across donors, whereas some public TCRs were present in many individuals. A cluster of highly shared sequence variants was judged likely to represent a technical artifact of the sequencing pipeline. In a later analysis, most CMV-associated TCR beta chains were found to appear HLA-restricted, with HLA associations seemingly driven largely by CMV exposure. A later analysis found that HLA-associated TCR beta chains were more clonally expanded and had lower generation probabilities than equally common non-associated chains. Some IMGT-functional V segments, including TRBV6-2 and TRBV6-3, could not be distinguished by the 87-base-pair reads and were therefore excluded. Roughly uniform sequencing depth across donors was assumed in presence/absence analyses, although this assumption may not hold. A further reported finding was that TCR beta sequences accurately predicted the HLA-A and HLA-B alleles for most subjects in the first cohort. Assigning TCR associations to individual alleles was difficult when HLA alleles, especially DR and DQ, strongly co-occurred. Because some donors lacked HLA typing at each locus, the association tests relied only on the typed subset. Linkage disequilibrium might explain the correlated functional status among segregating V segments, but an unknown experimental factor could not be excluded. CMV serostatus was the only immune exposure information available for the cohort. An earlier analysis of 587 of the donors showed that most TCR beta V segments appeared in productive rearrangements either about 90% or about 30% of the time, which broadly matched IMGT annotations. In vitro tests confirmed that a few of the cytomegalovirus-associated TCR beta chains recognize cytomegalovirus antigens. An association between a missense DCLRE1C variant and V-gene and J-gene trimming of TCR beta chains was found in a later genetic analysis and replicated in an independent cohort. In a later analysis, the rate of TCR association differed among HLA loci, with DRB1 alleles having the most associated TCRs and HLA-C alleles having the fewest. In a later analysis, several top co-occurrence clusters were reported to appear linked to parvovirus B19, influenza, CMV and Epstein-Barr virus. Compared with the approximately 720-donor mean, donors in an Asian-associated ancestry cluster had fewer N-insertions in productive TCRs, according to a later genetic analysis. In this cohort, only TCR beta chains were sequenced, and detectable features were limited by the absence of alpha or paired-chain data. The authors suggested that the approach could potentially be generalized to other disease states and immunological phenotypes. In the study, some 160 TCR beta chains were listed as associated with cytomegalovirus. In a later analysis, some 17,000 TCR beta sequences were associated with specific HLA alleles at a false discovery rate of 0.05.

Details on this clone: Its recognized antigen is unknown. Base qualities are missing; no much larger clone stands one base away.

The sequence was obtained from a man younger than 35 in good health and CMV-seronegative. Recombination connected TRBV6-4 to TRBJ2-3; the D gene is unclear. The sequencing sample was made of PBMCs. The CDR3 amino acid sequence is: CASSGLADTQYF. The DNA is TGTGCCAGCAGTGGCTTGGCTGATACGCAGTATTTT.